These 16 T cell receptor beta chains originate from one sample sequenced in a study of T cells in Graves' hyperthyroidism and ophthalmopathy. What was amplified from RNA transcripts were TCR beta CDR3 regions. TCR CDR3 underwent first-round RT-PCR with the HTBI primer set. TCRdb itself ran the multiplex PCR reads through MiXCR, one entry per CDR3 protein. The profile shows 450,000 to 650,000 distinct CDR3 sequences, roughly 20% of them singletons. The sample taken for sequencing was blood. Receptors were obtained from a young man with Graves' hyperthyroidism.

The V and J genes are TRBV12-3 or TRBV12-4 and TRBJ1-2, with D hard to call. The V gene lost 3 bases and the J gene lost 7 bases, with 12 bases spanning the gap. This CDR3 region has 13 residues. This chain's CDR3 is CASSFDLASGYTF. For the CDR3, the DNA is TGTGCCAGCAGTTTTGACCTGGCTAGTGGCTACACCTTC.

The genes are TRBV12-3 or TRBV12-4 and TRBJ1-1; tentatively, D is TRBD1 (5 bases). The CDR3 extends over 16 amino acids. With 0 bases removed from V and 1 base from J, the gap between germline ends came to 12 bases. The CDR3 DNA sequence: TGTGCCAGCAGTTTAGCGGGACGTCCAGAGAACACTGAAGCTTTCTTT. It specifies CASSLAGRPENTEAFF.

This clonotype has at least ten counts. The rearrangement joins TRBV7-6 to TRBJ2-7; possibly TRBD1 for D (6 bases). The CDR3 runs to 13 residues. Germline V gene lookup returns CDR1 SGHVS and CDR2 FNYEAQ. The V end lost 3 bases, the J end lost 3 bases, and 9 bases lay between the germline ends. The CDR3 region is CASSLGHFYEQYF. CDR3 bases: TGTGCCAGCAGCTTGGGACATTTCTACGAGCAGTACTTC.

V and J are TRBV12-3 or TRBV12-4 and TRBJ2-7, with D hard to call. V lost 5 bases, J lost 2 bases, and 13 bases lay in between. The CDR3 covers 14 residues. The CDR3 DNA sequence: TGTGCCAGCAGTCGATCAGAGGTAGCCTACGAGCAGTACTTC. Protein: CASSRSEVAYEQYF.

Only a few counts were recorded for this clonotype. One base away lies a much larger clone, so this may be a sequencing read error. J is TRBJ1-1 and V is TRBV30; 7 bases fit TRBD1. This CDR3 region has 13 residues. The germline V gene encodes CDR1 GTSNPN and CDR2 SVGIG (reference sequence). V was pared by 7 bases and J by 3 bases, with 8 bases of the junction left unmatched. The chain's CDR3 is CASKGGIDTEAFF. CDR3 nucleotide sequence: TGTGCCTCCAAAGGGGGCATTGACACTGAAGCTTTCTTT.

About this clonotype: Since a much larger clone is just one base distant, this may be a read error. V gene TRBV12-3 or TRBV12-4 combines with J gene TRBJ1-1; D might be TRBD1 (5 bases). The CDR3 consists of 13 residues. CDR3 protein: CASQGSRATEACF. The DNA for the CDR3 is TGTGCCAGCCAGGGATCTCGAGCCACTGAAGCTTGCTTT.

This clonotype has a handful of counts. The chain combines TRBV6-1 with TRBJ2-3, with 11 nucleotides matching TRBD2. CDR1 is MNHNS and CDR2 is SASEGT in the germline V gene. The V segment lost 7 bases and the J segment 6 bases; nucleotides outside the gene matches: 12. The CDR3 runs 16 residues. CDR3 nucleotide sequence: TGTGCCAGCACCAAGATTAGCGGGGGGGGCCTGGATACGCAGTATTTT. Its protein product is CASTKISGGGLDTQYF.

V and J are TRBV19 and TRBJ2-5; D uncertain. Looked up from germline, CDR1 is LNHDA and CDR2 is SQIVND (reference sequence). The CDR3 runs to 14 residues. V was shortened by 5 bases and J by 5 bases, with 15 bases between the two germline ends. CDR3 sequence reads: CASSFRTRMETQYF. The CDR3 coding sequence is TGTGCCAGTAGTTTCCGGACCCGGATGGAGACCCAGTACTTC.

This clonotype was picked up many times. The J gene is TRBJ1-5, the V gene TRBV19, with no clear D. The germline V gene encodes CDR1 LNHDA and CDR2 SQIVND (reference sequence). The CDR3 has 13 amino acids. V lost 5 bases to trimming and J lost 5 bases, with 10 bases between them. The chain's CDR3 is CASSEGGYQPQHF. In nucleotides, the CDR3 is TGTGCCAGTAGTGAAGGAGGGTATCAGCCCCAGCATTTT.

This chain joins TRBV6-1 and TRBJ1-2, with no clear D. The CDR3 sequence is 14 residues long. V was shortened by 0 bases and J by 1 base, with 6 bases between the two germline ends. Germline values: CDR1 MNHNS, CDR2 SASEGT. Written as DNA, the CDR3 is TGTGCCAGCAGTGAAGCGTCGGTTAACTATGGCTACACCTTC. Translated: CASSEASVNYGYTF.

This clonotype came up many times. The V and J genes are TRBV28 and TRBJ1-2, with D possibly being TRBD1 (6 bases). The CDR3 contains 14 residues. The germline V and J ends were trimmed by 6 bases and 2 bases, with 13 bases remaining between them. Per the germline V gene, CDR1 is MDHEN and CDR2 is SYDVKM. CDR3 sequence (DNA): TGTGCCAGCAGCCTGGCAGGACAGAACTATGGCTACACCTTC. Amino acid sequence: CASSLAGQNYGYTF.

Ten or more counts support this clonotype. The chain carries TRBV6-1 and TRBJ2-7, with 10 bases lining up with TRBD2. The junction had 3 bases not matched to a gene; V was cut back by 7 bases and J by 0 bases. CDR1 and CDR2 (germline): MNHNS, SASEGT. This CDR3 has 14 residues. The CDR3 bases are TGTGCCAGCAATCTAGCGGGGGCCTCCTACGAGCAGTACTTC. The encoded protein is CASNLAGASYEQYF.

This clonotype was detected many times. This chain uses TRBV20-1 with TRBJ2-7, with 9 bases fitting TRBD1. V shed 4 bases and J 7 bases; nucleotides not matched to a gene: 11. The V gene's germline CDR1 is DFQATT and CDR2 SNEGSKA (reference sequence). CDR3 length: 14 amino acids. CDR3 nucleotide sequence: TGCAGTGCTAACCCCGGGGACAGGGTTGGGGAGCAGTACTTC. As protein: CSANPGDRVGEQYF.

This clonotype was seen repeatedly, ten times or more. Given the absence of the conserved phenylalanine or tryptophan at the CDR3 end, a read error is likely. This chain connects TRBV28 to TRBJ1-1; D unclear. Germline assignment: CDR1 MDHEN and CDR2 SYDVKM. The CDR3 length is 13 residues. Trimming shortened V by 2 bases and J by 3 bases, and 7 bases separated the two germline ends. CDR3 residues: CASSLGRYTEAFV. CDR3 nucleotides: TGTGCCAGCAGTTTAGGGAGATACACTGAAGCTTTCGTT.

The sample holds many counts of this clonotype. The J gene is TRBJ2-7, the V gene TRBV9; no definite D call. Germline lookup yields CDR1 SGDLS and CDR2 YYNGEE. Trimming shortened V by 0 bases and J by 6 bases, and 10 bases separated the two germline ends. The CDR3 extends over 13 amino acids. This CDR3 is CASSVGPLLEQYF. CDR3 coding DNA: TGTGCCAGCAGCGTAGGACCGCTCCTCGAGCAGTACTTC.

The chain combines TRBV6-5 with TRBJ2-5; D is unclear. The CDR3 totals 14 residues. Trimming removed 2 bases from V and 4 bases from J, with 11 bases in between. Per germline, CDR1 MNHEY and CDR2 SVGAGI. CDR3 in amino acids: CASSYRGLGETQYF. The CDR3 bases are TGTGCCAGCAGTTACCGTGGGTTGGGAGAGACCCAGTACTTC.